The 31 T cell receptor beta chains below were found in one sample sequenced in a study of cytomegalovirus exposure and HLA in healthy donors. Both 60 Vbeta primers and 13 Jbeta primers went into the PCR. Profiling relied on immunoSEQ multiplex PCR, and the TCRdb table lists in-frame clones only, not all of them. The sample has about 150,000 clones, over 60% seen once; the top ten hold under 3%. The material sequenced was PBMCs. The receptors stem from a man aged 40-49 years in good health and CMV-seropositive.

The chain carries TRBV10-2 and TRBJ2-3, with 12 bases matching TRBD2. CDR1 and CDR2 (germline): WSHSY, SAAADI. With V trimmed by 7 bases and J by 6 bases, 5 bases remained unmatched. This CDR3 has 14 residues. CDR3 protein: CASKTSGSGDTQYF. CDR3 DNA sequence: TGCGCCAGCAAGACTAGCGGGAGCGGTGATACGCAGTATTTT.

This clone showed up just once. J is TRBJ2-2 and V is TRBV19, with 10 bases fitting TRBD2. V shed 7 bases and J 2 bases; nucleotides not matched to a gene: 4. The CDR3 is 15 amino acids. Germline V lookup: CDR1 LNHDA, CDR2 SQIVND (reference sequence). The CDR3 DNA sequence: TGTGCCAGTAATCCTAGCGGGAGTAACACCGGGGAGCTGTTTTTT. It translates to CASNPSGSNTGELFF.

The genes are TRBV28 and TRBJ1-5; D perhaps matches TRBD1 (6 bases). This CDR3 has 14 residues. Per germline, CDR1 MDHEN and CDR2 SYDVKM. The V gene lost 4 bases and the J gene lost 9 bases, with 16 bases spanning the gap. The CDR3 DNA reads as TGTGCCAGCAGTTCGCCTGAGGGGGGGAGGCCCCAGCATTTT. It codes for CASSSPEGGRPQHF.

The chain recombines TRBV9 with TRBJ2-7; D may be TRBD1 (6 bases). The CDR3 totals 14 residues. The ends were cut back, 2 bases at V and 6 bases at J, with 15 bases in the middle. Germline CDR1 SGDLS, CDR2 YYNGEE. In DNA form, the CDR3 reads TGTGCCAGCAGCGTCTTCCAGGGGTCGGGCGAGCAGTACTTC. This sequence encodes CASSVFQGSGEQYF.

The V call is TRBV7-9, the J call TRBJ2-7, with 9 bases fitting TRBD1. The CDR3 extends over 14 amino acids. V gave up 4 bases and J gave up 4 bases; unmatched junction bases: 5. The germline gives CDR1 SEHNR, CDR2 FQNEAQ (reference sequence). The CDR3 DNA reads TGTGCCAGCAGCTATACCGGGACAGGGTACGAGCAGTACTTC. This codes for CASSYTGTGYEQYF.

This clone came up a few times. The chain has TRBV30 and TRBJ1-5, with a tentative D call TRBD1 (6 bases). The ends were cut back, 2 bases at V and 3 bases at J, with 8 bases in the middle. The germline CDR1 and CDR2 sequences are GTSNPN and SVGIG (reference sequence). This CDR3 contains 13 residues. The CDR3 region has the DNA TGTGCCTGGAGTAGACAGGACAATCAGCCCCAGCATTTT. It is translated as CAWSRQDNQPQHF.

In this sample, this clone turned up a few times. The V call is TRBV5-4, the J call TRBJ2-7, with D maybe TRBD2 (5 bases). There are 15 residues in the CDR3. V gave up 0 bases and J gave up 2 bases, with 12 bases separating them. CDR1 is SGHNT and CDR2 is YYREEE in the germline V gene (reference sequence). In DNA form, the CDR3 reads TGTGCCAGCAGCTTGGTGGGAGTGGTCGCCTACGAGCAGTACTTC. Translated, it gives CASSLVGVVAYEQYF.

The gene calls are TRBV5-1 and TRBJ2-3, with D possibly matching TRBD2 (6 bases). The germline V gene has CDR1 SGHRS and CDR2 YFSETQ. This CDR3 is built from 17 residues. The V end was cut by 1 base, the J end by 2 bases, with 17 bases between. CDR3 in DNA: TGCGCCAGCAGCTTGACGGCTAGCGCACTACCCACAGATACGCAGTATTTT. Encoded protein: CASSLTASALPTDTQYF.

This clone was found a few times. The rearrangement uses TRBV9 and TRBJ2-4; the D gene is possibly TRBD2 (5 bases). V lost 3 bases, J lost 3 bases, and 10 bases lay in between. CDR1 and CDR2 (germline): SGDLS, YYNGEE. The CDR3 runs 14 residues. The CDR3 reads CASSAAGDKNIQYF. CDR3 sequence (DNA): TGTGCCAGCAGCGCCGCGGGCGACAAAAACATTCAGTACTTC.

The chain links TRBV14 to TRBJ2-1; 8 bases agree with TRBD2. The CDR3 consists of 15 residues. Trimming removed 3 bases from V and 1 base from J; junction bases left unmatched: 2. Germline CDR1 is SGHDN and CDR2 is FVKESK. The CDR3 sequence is CASSHTSGSYNEQFF. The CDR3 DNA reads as TGTGCCAGCAGCCATACTAGCGGTTCCTACAATGAGCAGTTCTTC.

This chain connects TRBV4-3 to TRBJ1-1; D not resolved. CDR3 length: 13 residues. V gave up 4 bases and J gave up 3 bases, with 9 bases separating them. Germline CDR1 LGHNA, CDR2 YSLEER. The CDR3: CASSPRRDTEAFF. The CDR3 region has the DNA TGCGCCAGCAGCCCTCGGAGGGACACTGAAGCTTTCTTT.

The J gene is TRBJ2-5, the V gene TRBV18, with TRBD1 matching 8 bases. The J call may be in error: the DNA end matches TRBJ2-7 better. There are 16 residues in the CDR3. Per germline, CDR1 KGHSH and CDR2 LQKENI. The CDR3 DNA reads TGTGCCAGCTCACAGCAGCCGCGACAGGGGAGAGACGAGCAGTACTTC. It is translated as CASSQQPRQGRDEQYF.

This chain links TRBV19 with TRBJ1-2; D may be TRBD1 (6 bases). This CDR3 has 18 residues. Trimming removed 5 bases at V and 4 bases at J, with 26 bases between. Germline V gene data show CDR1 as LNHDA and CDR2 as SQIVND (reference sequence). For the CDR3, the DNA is TGTGCCAGTAGTCCGCCCCGTGAAACAGGGTTTCAGAGCTATGGCTACACCTTC. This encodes CASSPPRETGFQSYGYTF.

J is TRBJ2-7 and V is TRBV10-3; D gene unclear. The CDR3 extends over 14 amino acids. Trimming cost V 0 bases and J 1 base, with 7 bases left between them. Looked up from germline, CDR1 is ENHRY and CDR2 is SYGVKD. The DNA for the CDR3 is TGTGCCATCAGTGAGTCGGAGTCTTCCTACGAGCAGTACTTC. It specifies CAISESESSYEQYF.

The CDR3, as DNA: TGTGCCAGTAGTTTGCGGGGCCCAGCCTACGAGCAGTACTTC. It is translated as CASSLRGPAYEQYF. The rearrangement links TRBV19 to TRBJ2-7, with D perhaps matching TRBD2 (6 bases). This CDR3 region has 14 residues. The germline gives CDR1 LNHDA, CDR2 SQIVND (reference sequence). V was trimmed by 5 bases and J by 2 bases, leaving 13 bases between them.

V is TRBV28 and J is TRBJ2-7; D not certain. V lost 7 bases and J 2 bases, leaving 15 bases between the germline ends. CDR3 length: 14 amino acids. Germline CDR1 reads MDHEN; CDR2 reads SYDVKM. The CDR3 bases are TGTGCCAGCAAAGTCCCTGGCCTGACCTACGAGCAGTACTTC. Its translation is CASKVPGLTYEQYF. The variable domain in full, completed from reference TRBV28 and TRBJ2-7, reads DVKVTQSSRYLVKRTGEKVFLECVQDMDHENMFWYRQDPGLGLRLIYFSYDVKMKEKGDIPEGYSVSREKKERFSLILESASTNQTSMYLCASKVPGLTYEQYFGPGTRLTVT.

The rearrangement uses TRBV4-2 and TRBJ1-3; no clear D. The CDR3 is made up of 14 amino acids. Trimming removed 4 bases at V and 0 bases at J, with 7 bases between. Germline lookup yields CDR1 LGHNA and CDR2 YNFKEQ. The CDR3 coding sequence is TGTGCCAGCAGCCCTATGAGCTCTGGAAACACCATATATTTT. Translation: CASSPMSSGNTIYF.

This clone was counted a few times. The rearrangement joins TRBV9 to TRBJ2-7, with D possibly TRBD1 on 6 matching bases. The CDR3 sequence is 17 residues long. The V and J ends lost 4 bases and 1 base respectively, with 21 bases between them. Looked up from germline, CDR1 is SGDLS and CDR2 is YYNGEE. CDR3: CASSPSPQGSGSYEQYF. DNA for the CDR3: TGTGCCAGCAGCCCTAGTCCACAGGGATCGGGGTCCTACGAGCAGTACTTC.

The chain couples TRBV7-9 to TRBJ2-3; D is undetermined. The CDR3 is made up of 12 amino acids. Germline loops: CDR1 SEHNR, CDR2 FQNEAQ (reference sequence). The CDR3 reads CSTKASTDTQYF. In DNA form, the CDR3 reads TGTTCCACGAAAGCTAGCACAGATACGCAGTATTTT.

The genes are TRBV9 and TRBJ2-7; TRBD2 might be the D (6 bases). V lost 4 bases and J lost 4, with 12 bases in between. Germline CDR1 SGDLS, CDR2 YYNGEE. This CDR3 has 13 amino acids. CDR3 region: CASSRSGSYEQYF. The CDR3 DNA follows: TGTGCCAGCAGCCGATCCGGGAGTTACGAGCAGTACTTC.

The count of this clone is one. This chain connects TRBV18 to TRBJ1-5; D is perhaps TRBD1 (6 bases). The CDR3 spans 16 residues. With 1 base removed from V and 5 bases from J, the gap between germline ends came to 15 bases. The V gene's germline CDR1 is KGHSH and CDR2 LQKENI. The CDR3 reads CASSPRDMGGDQPQHF. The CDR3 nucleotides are TGTGCCAGCTCACCACGGGACATGGGGGGGGATCAGCCCCAGCATTTT. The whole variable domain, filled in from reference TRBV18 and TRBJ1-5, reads NAGVMQNPRHLVRRRGQEARLRCSPMKGHSHVYWYRQLPEEGLKFMVYLQKENIIDESGMPKERFSAEFPKEGPSILRIQQVVRGDSAAYFCASSPRDMGGDQPQHFGDGTRLSIL.

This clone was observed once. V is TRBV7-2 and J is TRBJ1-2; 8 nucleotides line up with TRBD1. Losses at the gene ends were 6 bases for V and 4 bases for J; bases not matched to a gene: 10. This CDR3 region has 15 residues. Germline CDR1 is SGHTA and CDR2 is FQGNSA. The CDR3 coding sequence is TGTGCCAGCAGTCTACAGGGGGTGTTGGGCTATGGCTACACCTTC. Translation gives CASSLQGVLGYGYTF.

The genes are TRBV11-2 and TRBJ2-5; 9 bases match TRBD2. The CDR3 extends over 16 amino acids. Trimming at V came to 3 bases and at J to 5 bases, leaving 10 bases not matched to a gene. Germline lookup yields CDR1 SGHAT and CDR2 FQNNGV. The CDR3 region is CASSFIAGGPYETQYF. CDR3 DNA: TGTGCCAGCAGCTTCATTGCGGGAGGGCCTTATGAGACCCAGTACTTC.

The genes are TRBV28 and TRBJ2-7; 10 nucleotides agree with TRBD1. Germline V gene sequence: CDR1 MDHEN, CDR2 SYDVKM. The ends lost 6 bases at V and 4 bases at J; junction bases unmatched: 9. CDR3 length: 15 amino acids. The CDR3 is CASSRDRGPLYEQYF. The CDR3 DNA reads TGTGCCAGCAGCCGCGACAGGGGGCCTTTGTACGAGCAGTACTTC.

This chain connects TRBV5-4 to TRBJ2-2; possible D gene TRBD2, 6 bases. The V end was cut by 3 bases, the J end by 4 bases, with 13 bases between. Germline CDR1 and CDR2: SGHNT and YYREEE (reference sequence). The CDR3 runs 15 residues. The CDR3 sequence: CASSSSGRATGELFF. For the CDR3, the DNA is TGTGCCAGCAGCTCCTCCGGGAGAGCCACCGGGGAGCTGTTTTTT.

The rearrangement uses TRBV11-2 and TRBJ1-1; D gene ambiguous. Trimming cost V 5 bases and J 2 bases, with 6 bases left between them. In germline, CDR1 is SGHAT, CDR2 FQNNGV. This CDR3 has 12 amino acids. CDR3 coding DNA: TGTGCCAGCAGCCTAGCAAACACTGAAGCTTTCTTT. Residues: CASSLANTEAFF.

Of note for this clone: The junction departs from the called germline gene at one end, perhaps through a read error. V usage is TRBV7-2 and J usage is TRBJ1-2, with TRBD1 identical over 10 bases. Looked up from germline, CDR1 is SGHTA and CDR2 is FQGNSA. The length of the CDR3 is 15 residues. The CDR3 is CASSLVRGQGGGHTF. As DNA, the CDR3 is TGTGCCAGCAGCTTAGTAAGAGGACAGGGGGGTGGCCACACCTTC.

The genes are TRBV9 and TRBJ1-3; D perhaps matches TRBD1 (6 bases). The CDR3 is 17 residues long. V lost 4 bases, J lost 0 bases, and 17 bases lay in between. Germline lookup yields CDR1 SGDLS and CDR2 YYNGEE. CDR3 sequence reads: CASSPGGGRSSGNTIYF. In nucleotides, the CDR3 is TGTGCCAGCAGCCCTGGGGGGGGCCGATCCTCTGGAAACACCATATATTTT.

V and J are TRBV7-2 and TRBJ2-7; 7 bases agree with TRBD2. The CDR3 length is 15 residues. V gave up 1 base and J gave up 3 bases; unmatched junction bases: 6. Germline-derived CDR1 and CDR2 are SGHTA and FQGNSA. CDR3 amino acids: CASSLGGGGLYEQYF. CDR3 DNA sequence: TGTGCCAGCAGCTTAGGGGGGGGAGGACTCTACGAGCAGTACTTC. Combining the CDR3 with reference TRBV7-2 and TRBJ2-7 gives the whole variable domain GAGVSQSPSNKVTEKGKDVELRCDPISGHTALYWYRQSLGQGLEFLIYFQGNSAPDKSGLPSDRFSAERTGGSVSTLTIQRTQQEDSAVYLCASSLGGGGLYEQYFGPGTRLTVT.

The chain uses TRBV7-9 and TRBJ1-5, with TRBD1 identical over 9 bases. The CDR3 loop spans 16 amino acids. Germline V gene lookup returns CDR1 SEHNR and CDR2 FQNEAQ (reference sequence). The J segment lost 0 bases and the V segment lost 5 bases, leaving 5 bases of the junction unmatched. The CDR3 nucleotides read TGTGCCAGCAGCCGGACAGGGGATTATAGCAATCAGCCCCAGCATTTT. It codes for CASSRTGDYSNQPQHF.

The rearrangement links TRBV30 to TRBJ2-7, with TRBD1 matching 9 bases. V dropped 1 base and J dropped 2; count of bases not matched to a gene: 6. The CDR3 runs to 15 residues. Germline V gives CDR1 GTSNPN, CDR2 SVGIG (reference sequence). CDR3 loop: CAWSGGQGLAYEQYF. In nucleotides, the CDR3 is TGTGCCTGGAGTGGGGGACAGGGCCTGGCCTACGAGCAGTACTTC.